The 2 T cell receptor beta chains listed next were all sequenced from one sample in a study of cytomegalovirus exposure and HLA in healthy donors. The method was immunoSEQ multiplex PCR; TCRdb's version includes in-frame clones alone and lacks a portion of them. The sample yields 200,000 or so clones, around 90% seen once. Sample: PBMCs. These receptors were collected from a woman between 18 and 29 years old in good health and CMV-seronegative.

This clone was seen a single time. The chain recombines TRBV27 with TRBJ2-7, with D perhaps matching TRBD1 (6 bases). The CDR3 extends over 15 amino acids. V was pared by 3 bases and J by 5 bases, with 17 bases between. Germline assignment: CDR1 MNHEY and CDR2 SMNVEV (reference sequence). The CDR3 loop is CASSFRQGLSDEQYF. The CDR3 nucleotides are TGTGCCAGCAGTTTCCGGCAGGGGCTGTCTGACGAGCAGTACTTC.

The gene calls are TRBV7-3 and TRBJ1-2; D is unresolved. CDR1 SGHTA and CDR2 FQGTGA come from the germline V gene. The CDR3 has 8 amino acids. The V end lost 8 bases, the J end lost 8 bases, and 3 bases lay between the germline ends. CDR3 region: CASQGYTF. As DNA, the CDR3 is TGTGCCAGCCAAGGCTACACCTTC.